Described below is a single T cell receptor (beta chain) sequence and its context. Source study methods: Amplification from reference gene primers served as the basis for estimated nucleated cell counts. TCRdb's copy holds only in-frame clones and misses some; the assay was immunoSEQ multiplex PCR. V and J calls and clone size are copied from that table; D and trimming were computed from the DNA. This sample has 270,000 or so clones, with 90% found just once. This sample stems from a study of blood T cell repertoires in COVID-19. The V gene end was trimmed by 4 bases and the J gene end by 2 bases; junction bases not matched to a gene: 4. The CDR3 is 16 residues long. Looked up from germline, CDR1 is SNHLY and CDR2 is FYNNEI.

The clonotype comes from a woman aged 55-70 years with COVID-19, enrolled during active disease. The chain links TRBV2 to TRBJ2-3; 12 positions match TRBD2. Material for sequencing was peripheral blood. In DNA form, the CDR3 reads TGTGCCAGCAGTGCCGGACTAGCGGGGTACACAGATACGCAGTATTTT. Encoded protein: CASSAGLAGYTDTQYF.